A selection of T cell receptor beta chains follows, all from one sample in a study of T-cell memory formation after mild COVID-19. Each CDR3 protein is one row after TCRdb ran MiXCR on the 5' RACE reads. This sample has almost 550,000 distinct CDR3 sequences; over 20% occur once, and the top ten carry 9.5% to 15%. The sequenced sample consisted of PBMCs or a T cell subset sorted from them (not recorded which). These TCRs come from an adult woman who had mild COVID-19 (a few samples of this study predate the infection). Cell type and time point are not known. Both conserved end residues are part of each CDR3. A D gene is named only where the DNA matches it firmly. A clone size is listed for some rows: how often the clone was seen (once, few, many), or a class if it is expanded.

v_gene	d_gene	len	abundance	j_gene	CDR3nt	CDR3aa
TRBV5-1	TRBD2	16	-	TRBJ2-3	TGCGCCAGCAGCTTGGATCTAGCGGGAGTGGTAGATACGCAGTATTTT	CASSLDLAGVVDTQYF
TRBV19	TRBD2	16	-	TRBJ2-1	TGTGCCAGTAGTATGGGGACTAGCGGGAGCTACAATGAGCAGTTCTTC	CASSMGTSGSYNEQFF
TRBV10-3	TRBD1	14	-	TRBJ2-5	TGTGCCATCGGAGGGACAGGGGAGGGAGAGACCCAGTACTTC	CAIGGTGEGETQYF
TRBV7-9	-	11	-	TRBJ2-5	TGTGCCAGAGAGGCGGGAGAGACCCAGTACTTC	CAREAGETQYF
TRBV25-1	-	13	few	TRBJ1-1	TGTGCCAGCACAGTTGGGGGGCTCACTGAAGCTTTCTTT	CASTVGGLTEAFF
TRBV3-1	-	14	-	TRBJ2-2	TGTGCCAGCAGCCAGGGATTCCGGTCCGGGGAGCTGTTTTTT	CASSQGFRSGELFF
TRBV20-1	TRBD1	14	few	TRBJ1-4	TGCAGTGCTCCCAGGACAGGGCTAGGAGAAAAACTGTTTTTT	CSAPRTGLGEKLFF
TRBV7-9	TRBD2	15	-	TRBJ2-1	TGTGCCAGCAGCTTGGCGGGAGGAGCGGTAGATGAGCAGTTCTTC	CASSLAGGAVDEQFF
TRBV5-1	TRBD2	15	-	TRBJ2-1	TGCGCCAGCAGTACGACTAGCGGGAGTCGGAATGAGCAGTTCTTC	CASSTTSGSRNEQFF
TRBV7-7	-	14	once	TRBJ2-2	TGTGCCAGCAGCTCTCCAATGGGGACCGGGGAGCTGTTTTTT	CASSSPMGTGELFF
TRBV5-1	-	17	-	TRBJ2-3	TGCGCCAGCAGCCCAACCGGGACCGCCCTATTGGCAGATACGCAGTATTTT	CASSPTGTALLADTQYF
TRBV5-1	-	16	few	TRBJ2-6	TGCGCCAGCAGCGCAGCCACAACCTCTGGGGCCAACGTCCTGACTTTC	CASSAATTSGANVLTF
TRBV11-2	TRBD2	14	few	TRBJ2-5	TGTGCCAGCAGCTCTCGGACTAGACCAGAGACCCAGTACTTC	CASSSRTRPETQYF
TRBV7-2	-	16	few	TRBJ2-1	TGTGCCAGCAGCCCCTATGGGCGGGACACCTACAATGAGCAGTTCTTC	CASSPYGRDTYNEQFF
TRBV28	TRBD2	13	-	TRBJ2-7	TGTGCCTCCGACGGCGGGAGCTCCTACGAGCAGTACTTC	CASDGGSSYEQYF
TRBV20-1	-	14	few	TRBJ2-1	TGCAGTGCTAGTGTGGCAGGGACCTACAATGAGCAGTTCTTC	CSASVAGTYNEQFF
TRBV29-1	-	15	few	TRBJ2-6	TGCAGCGTAAGGACGGGTAGCTCTGGGGCCAACGTCCTGACTTTC	CSVRTGSSGANVLTF
TRBV5-1	-	14	many	TRBJ2-4	TGCGCCAGCAGCTTGGGAAGAGCCAAAAACATTCAGTACTTC	CASSLGRAKNIQYF
TRBV29-1	TRBD2	14	-	TRBJ2-5	TGCAGCGGGAAGGGACTAGCGGTTAAAGAGACCCAGTACTTC	CSGKGLAVKETQYF
TRBV7-8	TRBD1	18	-	TRBJ1-3	TGTGCCAGCAGCTTCTCGTCAACAGGGGGAAGCTCTGGAAACACCATATATTTT	CASSFSSTGGSSGNTIYF